This T cell receptor (beta chain) emerged from a study of control samples from healthy donors and cancer patients (dated by TCRdb to 2019 to 2021). Library preparation was by the immunoSEQ multiplex PCR assay. Not all clones reach the TCRdb copy of this immuneACCESS table, which keeps in-frame sequences only. Checked studies attribute under half of the gap to unresolved V genes and leave the rest unexplained. The sample data list about 28,000 clones, and 85% to 90% of these were observed just once. The leading ten clones occupy more than 1.5% of the sample. Note on this clone: The antigen this receptor binds is unknown. Base qualities are not at hand, and no much larger clone is one base apart.

V loses 6 bases, J loses 4 bases, and the germline ends lie 18 bases apart. Reading from cysteine to phenylalanine, the CDR3 counts 15 amino acids. Of the read, only the CDR3 DNA is kept; its 45 bases are in frame from base 1. CDR1 is given as MDHEN and CDR2 as SYDVKM, both from the germline V gene. Sequencing was done on a sample of PBMCs. This chain joins TRBV28 to TRBJ1-2; TRBD1 could be the D gene, as 5 bases match. This sequence originates from a woman aged 35 to 49 with lung cancer. The DNA reads as follows: TGTGCCAGCAGAGCCTCCAGGAGGGGAGGCTATGGCTACACCTTC. This is translated as CASRASRRGGYGYTF.